One and the same sample provided the 9 T cell receptor beta chains below, sequenced in a study of shared clonotypes between healthy human individuals. Generated by immunoSEQ multiplex PCR, the TCRdb table keeps only in-frame clones and is missing some. Among 1,400,000 or so clones listed, about 98.5% were seen once. The sample was naive CD4+ T cells sorted from blood. The subset: CD45RA+ positively selected. These TCRs come from a man between 25 and 39 years old in good health.

The chain carries TRBV2 and TRBJ2-5, with D perhaps matching TRBD1 (6 bases). There are 14 residues in the CDR3. The V end was cut by 8 bases, the J end by 1 base, with 14 bases between. Germline V gene data show CDR1 as SNHLY and CDR2 as FYNNEI. The CDR3 loop reads CASVQGTPQETQYF. CDR3 DNA: TGTGCCAGCGTTCAGGGGACGCCCCAAGAGACCCAGTACTTC. The entire variable domain, with the rest obtained from reference TRBV2 and TRBJ2-5, is as follows: EPEVTQTPSHQVTQMGQEVILRCVPISNHLYFYWYRQILGQKVEFLVSFYNNEISEKSEIFDDQFSVERPDGSNFTLKIRSTKLEDSAMYFCASVQGTPQETQYFGPGTRLLVL.

The chain has TRBV5-4 and TRBJ2-5; D perhaps matches TRBD2 (6 bases). The CDR3 loop spans 14 amino acids. Germline lookup yields CDR1 SGHNT and CDR2 YYREEE (reference sequence). V was shortened by 4 bases and J by 4 bases, with 14 bases between the two germline ends. The CDR3 coding sequence is TGTGCCAGCAGCCTCTTGGGGGGTCGAGAGACCCAGTACTTC. It yields the protein CASSLLGGRETQYF.

The rearrangement joins TRBV9 to TRBJ1-5, with TRBD1 as a possible D gene (6 bases). The germline CDR1 and CDR2 sequences are SGDLS and YYNGEE. The CDR3 runs to 16 residues. The V and J ends lost 0 bases and 6 bases respectively, with 16 bases between them. CDR3 protein: CASSVGEGEIGQPQHF. The CDR3, as DNA: TGTGCCAGCAGCGTAGGGGAGGGGGAGATAGGTCAGCCCCAGCATTTT.

This clone was observed once. Other DNA sequences within the sample encode an identical CDR3. The J gene is TRBJ1-5, the V gene TRBV5-4, with D perhaps TRBD1 (5 bases). Trimming removed 0 bases at V and 4 bases at J, with 8 bases between. Germline CDR1 is SGHNT and CDR2 is YYREEE (reference sequence). The CDR3 is made up of 14 amino acids. CDR3 region: CASSLGGQNQPQHF. For the CDR3, the DNA is TGTGCCAGCAGCTTGGGGGGCCAAAATCAGCCCCAGCATTTT. Complete variable domain (other parts from reference TRBV5-4 and TRBJ1-5): ETGVTQSPTHLIKTRGQQVTLRCSSQSGHNTVSWYQQALGQGPQFIFQYYREEENGRGNFPPRFSGLQFPNYSSELNVNALELDDSALYLCASSLGGQNQPQHFGDGTRLSIL.

The V gene is TRBV5-8, the J gene TRBJ1-2; D call uncertain. The CDR3 spans 15 residues. The ends were cut back, 2 bases at V and 2 bases at J, with 13 bases in the middle. Germline assignment: CDR1 SGHTS and CDR2 YDEGEE. The CDR3 loop reads CASSLPPRTNYGYTF. The CDR3 DNA is TGTGCCAGCAGCTTACCCCCCAGAACAAACTATGGCTACACCTTC.

In this sample, this clone turned up a few times. The chain is built from TRBV20-1 and TRBJ1-2; D not certain. Germline CDR1 DFQATT, CDR2 SNEGSKA (reference sequence). The length of the CDR3 is 10 residues. Trimming took off 5 bases at V and 8 bases at J, with 9 bases between the two ends. In DNA form, the CDR3 reads TGCAGTGCTCTTGGGAACGGCTACACCTTC. The encoded protein is CSALGNGYTF.

The CDR3 here is CASSIEGGMNNQPQHF. The CDR3 coding sequence is TGTGCCAGTAGTATAGAGGGAGGGATGAACAATCAGCCCCAGCATTTT. The rearrangement joins TRBV19 to TRBJ1-5; D unresolved. V shed 0 bases and J shed 3 bases, with 12 bases lying between them. Germline lookup yields CDR1 LNHDA and CDR2 SQIVND (reference sequence). This CDR3 contains 16 residues.

In DNA form, the CDR3 reads TGTGCCAGCAACGAGCGGGAGTCGTTCAATGAGCAGTTCTTC. It yields the protein CASNERESFNEQFF. The chain is built from TRBV6-6 and TRBJ2-1; 8 bases match TRBD2. V was pared by 7 bases and J by 6 bases, with 8 bases of the junction left unmatched. The CDR3 has 14 amino acids. Germline CDR1 is MNHNY and CDR2 is SVGAGI (reference sequence).

The chain uses TRBV6-1 and TRBJ2-1; D may be TRBD1 (5 bases). The CDR3 is 15 residues long. The V gene lost 1 base and the J gene lost 7 bases, with 14 bases spanning the gap. Germline-derived CDR1 and CDR2 are MNHNS and SASEGT. The CDR3 sequence: CASSEGAGRVNEQFF. CDR3 bases: TGTGCCAGCAGTGAAGGTGCTGGCAGGGTTAATGAGCAGTTCTTC.